This TCR beta chain derives from a study of shared clonotypes between healthy human individuals. The study's findings and limits: The low donor count limited represented genetic and exposure-history diversity.

Clones were read by immunoSEQ multiplex PCR, and TCRdb kept only the in-frame ones, dropping some. This table has around 180,000 clones, 90% to 95% appearing once. A note on this clone: Antigen: not known.

CDR3 size: 15 residues. Deletions cut 1 base from V and 6 bases from J, with 16 bases between. Germline CDR1 reads GTSNPN; CDR2 reads SVGIG (reference sequence). The genes are TRBV30 and TRBJ1-5; D ambiguous. This receptor was identified in a woman aged 25 to 39 in good health. The sample was naive CD4+ T cells sorted from blood. Subset noted: CD45RA+ positively selected. The CDR3 loop reads CAWSGSLSPGQPQHF. CDR3 bases: TGTGCCTGGAGTGGCTCACTTAGTCCGGGTCAGCCCCAGCATTTT.